The rows below give T cell receptor beta chains drawn from one sample of a study of blood T cell repertoires in COVID-19. Clones were read by immunoSEQ multiplex PCR, and TCRdb kept only the in-frame ones, dropping some. Of around 120,000 clones in the sample, around 81% were seen once. The material sequenced was peripheral blood. These receptors were taken from a man in his sixties or seventies with acute or convalescent COVID-19. Both conserved end residues are part of each CDR3. Each record gives: CDR3 protein, CDR3 DNA, V gene, J gene, D gene, clone size. D genes are given only for firm matches. The size of a clone is reported for some rows only, either as once, few or many, or as a class for expanded clones.

CASSLDRNTEAFF	TGTGCCAGCAGCTTAGACAGGAACACTGAAGCTTTCTTT	TRBV7-2	TRBJ1-1	-	-
CATSGVSNQPQHF	TGTGCCACCAGTGGAGTAAGCAATCAGCCCCAGCATTTT	TRBV24-1	TRBJ1-5	-	-
CASSLEQGAPQHF	TGTGCCAGCAGCTTGGAACAGGGCGCGCCCCAGCATTTT	TRBV11-3	TRBJ1-5	-	-
CASSVDGGRNEQFF	TGTGCCAGCAGCGTAGATGGGGGGAGGAATGAGCAGTTCTTC	TRBV9	TRBJ2-1	-	-
CASSLDRGGRRTEAFF	TGTGCCAGCAGCTTAGATCGGGGAGGGAGAAGGACTGAAGCTTTCTTT	TRBV11-2	TRBJ1-1	-	-
CASSPQGSGYTF	TGTGCCAGCTCACCACAGGGGTCGGGCTACACCTTC	TRBV18	TRBJ1-2	-	-
CASSQPETGYNSPLHF	TGTGCCAGCAGCCAACCAGAAACAGGCTATAATTCACCCCTCCACTTT	TRBV3-1/TRBV3-2	TRBJ1-6	-	once
CASSFSGKPQETQYF	TGTGCCAGCAGCTTCTCAGGGAAACCCCAAGAGACCCAGTACTTC	TRBV21-1	TRBJ2-5	-	-
CASSEAQGDYEQYF	TGTGCCAGCAGTGAGGCACAGGGGGACTACGAGCAGTACTTC	TRBV6-1	TRBJ2-7	TRBD1	-
CASGGTGGSSPLHF	TGTGCCAGCGGAGGGACAGGGGGCTCTTCACCCCTCCACTTT	TRBV2	TRBJ1-6	TRBD1	-
CASSLVFAGGADTQYF	TGTGCCAGCAGCTTAGTTTTTGCGGGGGGCGCAGATACGCAGTATTTT	TRBV7-2	TRBJ2-3	TRBD2	-
CASSHPRQGNSPLHF	TGTGCCAGCAGCCACCCGAGACAGGGAAATTCACCCCTCCACTTT	TRBV27	TRBJ1-6	TRBD1	-
CASRQGAYEQYF	TGTGCCAGCAGACAGGGGGCCTACGAGCAGTACTTC	TRBV6-6	TRBJ2-7	TRBD1	-
CASSPREDTEAFF	TGCGCCAGCAGCCCCAGGGAGGACACTGAAGCTTTCTTT	TRBV5-1	TRBJ1-1	-	-
CASSLDRGGYEQYF	TGTGCCAGCTCACTCGACAGGGGGGGCTACGAGCAGTACTTC	TRBV18	TRBJ2-7	TRBD1	-